This note documents a single T cell receptor beta chain sequence. This clone's antigen is unknown. No much larger clone is present one base from it, and per-base qualities are unavailable. This record comes from a study of vaccination effects on CD4 cells after COVID-19 (dated by TCRdb to the early 2020s). Regarding the complete study: Each participant received two doses of an mRNA SARS-CoV-2 vaccine, either BNT162b2 or mRNA-1273. In both COVID-19 convalescent patients and infection-naive vaccine recipients, the study compared SARS-CoV-2 spike-specific CD4+ TCR repertoires from before mRNA vaccination with those from after it. Altogether, about 10 COVID-19 convalescent patients and several SARS-CoV-2-naive healthy vaccine recipients made up the full study. The Oncomine TCR Beta short-read assay on an Illumina iSeq 100 was used to sequence cultures from other donors in the study. Overall study outcomes, separate from this receptor: The study was limited by a small number of convalescent patients, and early post-infection timepoints were lacking. In healthy vaccine recipients, vaccine-induced clones were almost all SARS-CoV-2 mono-reactive, with only 1 of 255 cross-reactive with common cold coronaviruses. Marked clonal contraction was observed in both infection-induced and vaccine-induced clones at late post-vaccination timepoints, consistent with waning T cell responses.

Libraries were prepared through the immunoSEQ multiplex PCR assay. DNA from the cultured and isolated CD4+ T cells underwent TCR beta CDR3 sequencing. The published analysis was carried out like this. Non-productive TCR sequences were discarded, and reads were trimmed to the CDR3 region, with only CDR3s of 7 or more amino acids retained. The MANAFEST web app was used to pick out antigen-specific clonotypes by comparing their expansion in peptide wells with that in reference cultures. Positive clones required FDR<0.05 expansion versus reference and all other wells, odds ratio above 5, and frequency above 0.1% in two replicate wells. A clonotype was defined as cross-reactive if the clonotype was significantly expanded both in SARS-CoV-2 spike wells and in at least one common cold coronavirus spike condition. CDR3 similarity was assessed by Levenshtein distance with the stringdist R package, and unrooted trees were built with ape in R 3.6.1. As stored in TCRdb, this immuneACCESS dataset retains in-frame rearrangements with V and J assigned. A fraction of the clones does not appear; measured against another copy, unresolved V genes explain less than half of the discrepancy, and the remainder lacks a known reason. From that table come the V and J calls and clone size; the DNA was used to work out D and trimming. A total of roughly 21,000 clones appear in this sample, 65% to 85% of them only once. 26% of the sample belongs to the ten largest clones.

V sheds 1 base and J sheds 4 bases, leaving 14 bases between their ends. Via the germline V gene (reference sequence), CDR1 is SGHNT and CDR2 YYREEE. The CDR3 numbers 15 residues from cysteine through phenylalanine. The sequence is cut down to CDR3 DNA, 45 bases in frame from base 1. The ViraFEST assay stimulated PBMC with viral peptide pools and then used TCR sequencing to identify antigen-specific CD4+ T cell clonotypes by expansion. After around 10 days of culture, CD4+ T cells were isolated with the EasySep CD4+ T cell isolation kit. Healthy vaccine recipients had no prior SARS-CoV-2 infection, confirmed by negative nucleocapsid antibodies before and after vaccination. Around 2 million PBMC per well were cultured in IMDM with about 4.5% human AB serum, 9 to 10 IU/ml IL-2 and gentamicin, plus 10 ug/ml peptides. On days 3 and 7, half of the culture medium was replaced with fresh IL-2-containing medium. Unless noted otherwise, every peptide stimulation condition was grown in triplicate wells. Using Ficoll-Paque Plus gradient centrifugation, PBMC were separated from whole blood and then either used fresh or cryopreserved at -140C. The overlapping peptide pools covered the spike proteins of SARS-CoV-2 and of the common cold coronaviruses HCoV-NL63, HCoV-OC43 and HCoV-229E. The QIAamp micro DNA kit was used to extract genomic DNA from the cultured CD4+ T cells.

The sequence was obtained from a human donor who received a COVID-19 vaccine. This sample comprised CD4+ T cells from PBMCs cultured with HCoV-NL63 spike peptides, obtained before COVID-19 vaccination. This specimen's cell subset or site label, per the study, means: HCoV-NL63 spike overlapping peptide pool stimulation. This chain joins TRBV5-4 to TRBJ2-5, with the identity of the D gene unclear. The DNA reads TGTGCCAGCAGCTTGAGGGTATCCGTCGGAGAGACCCAGTACTTC. Translated, this is CASSLRVSVGETQYF.